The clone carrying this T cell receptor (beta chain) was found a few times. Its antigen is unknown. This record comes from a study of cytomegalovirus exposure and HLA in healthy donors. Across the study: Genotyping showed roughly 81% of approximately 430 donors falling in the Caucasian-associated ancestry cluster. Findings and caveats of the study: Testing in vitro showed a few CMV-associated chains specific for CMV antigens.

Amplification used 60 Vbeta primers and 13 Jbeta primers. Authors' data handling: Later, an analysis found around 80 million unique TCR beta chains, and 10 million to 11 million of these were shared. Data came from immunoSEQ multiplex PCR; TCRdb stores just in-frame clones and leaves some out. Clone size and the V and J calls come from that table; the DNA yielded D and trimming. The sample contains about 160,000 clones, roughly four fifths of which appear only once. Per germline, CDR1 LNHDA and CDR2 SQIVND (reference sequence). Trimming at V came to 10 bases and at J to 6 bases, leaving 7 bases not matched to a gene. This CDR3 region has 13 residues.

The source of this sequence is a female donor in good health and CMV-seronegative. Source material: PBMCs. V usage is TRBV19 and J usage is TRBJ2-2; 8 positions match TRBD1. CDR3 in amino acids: CATSTGDAGELFF. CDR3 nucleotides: TGTGCCACCTCGACAGGGGACGCCGGGGAGCTGTTTTTT.